This T cell receptor beta chain was observed in a study of blood T cell repertoires in COVID-19 (dated by TCRdb to the early 2020s). Study-wide context: Samples from collaborators originated in the United States, Italy and Spain and spanned both the acute and convalescent phases of COVID-19. The prospective study material was composed of cDNA or gDNA derived from T cells, B-cell-depleted T cells, or PBMCs. Where available, HLA class I and class II types were taken from metadata supplied by the sample provider and were not determined by assay-based typing. The samples were drawn from two sources: the first 160 participants of the ongoing ImmuneRACE study, and over 1,000 subjects contributed by 6 global collaborators. The repertoires were released in a freely available public database meant as a resource for research on the immune response to SARS-CoV-2. The sample metadata nearly always contained a de-identified subject ID, COVID-19 status, age in years and sex. The dataset comprised deeply sampled blood TCRbeta repertoires from subjects exposed to, actively infected with, or recovered from COVID-19.

The immunoSEQ Assay, a bias-controlled multiplex PCR, was used to amplify TCRbeta CDR3 regions from genomic DNA. Concerning the study's data processing: The number of nucleated cells in each sample was estimated from the amplification of reference gene primers within the assay. Sequence reads were collapsed and filtered to measure the absolute abundance of every unique TCRbeta CDR3 rearrangement. Productive Simpson clonality was computed per sample as the square root of Simpson's diversity index over productive rearrangements. TCRdb re-hosts the immuneACCESS table, in-frame sequences only. Its copies lack some clones; in the studies checked, an unresolved V gene accounts for under half of them, and the cause for the rest is not known. That table is the source of V, J and clone size, and D and trimming were worked out from the DNA. The sample table lists fewer than 110,000 clones, about 91% of them with a count of one. The ten largest make up 6.8% of the sample.

Each collaborating institution followed its own protocols to collect whole blood in K2EDTA tubes. For TCRbeta analysis, collaborator samples were shipped as frozen whole blood, as isolated PBMCs, or as DNA extracted from either sample type. To note about this clone: No antigen is known for it. No clone much larger than this one lies a single base away; base qualities are absent.

On the study overall, not on this receptor specifically: Clinical and demographic metadata were provided uncurated, with the amount varying by source and participant.

Here V drops 5 bases and J drops 0 bases, and the junction holds 4 bases not matched to any gene. CDR1 and CDR2 were assigned from the germline V gene (reference sequence) as LGHDT and YNNKEL. The CDR3 goes from the cysteine to the phenylalanine over 16 residues. Kept here is only the CDR3 DNA, which spans 48 bases and is read in frame from base 1. Sequencing was performed on peripheral blood. This TCR came from a man in his forties or fifties with active or convalescent COVID-19. The chain joins TRBV3-1 (or the pseudogene TRBV3-2) to TRBJ2-7; TRBD2 fits 13 bases in the junction. The DNA reads TGTGCCAGCAGCTGGACTAGCGGGAGCGTCTCCTACGAGCAGTACTTC. This translates into CASSWTSGSVSYEQYF.